The 11 T cell receptor beta chains presented below share a single source sample, sequenced in a study of blood T cell repertoires in COVID-19. Generated by immunoSEQ multiplex PCR, the TCRdb table keeps only in-frame clones and is missing some. This sample has under 100,000 clones, with 85% found just once. Sequencing used peripheral blood. The receptors shown here come from a man at least 80 years old with active or convalescent COVID-19.

About this clone itself: At one end the junction does not follow the germline gene, possibly because of a read error. The chain carries TRBV4-1 and TRBJ1-6; D possibly corresponds to TRBD1 (6 bases). Germline CDR1 is MGHRA and CDR2 is YSYEKL. The CDR3 totals 15 residues. The CDR3 region is CASRQDSGGHSPLHF. CDR3 in DNA: TGCGCCAGCAGACAAGATTCGGGGGGGCATTCACCCCTCCACTTT.

The chain is built from TRBV12-5 and TRBJ2-5, with D possibly matching TRBD1 (5 bases). The V end was cut by 3 bases, the J end by 3 bases, with 8 bases between. Looked up from germline, CDR1 is LGHNT and CDR2 is FRNRAP. This CDR3 is 13 amino acids long. In DNA form, the CDR3 reads TGTGCTAGTGGTTTTACGACAGAAGAGACCCAGTACTTC. It translates to CASGFTTEETQYF.

The chain uses TRBV19 and TRBJ2-1; tentatively, D is TRBD2 (6 bases). The germline gives CDR1 LNHDA, CDR2 SQIVND (reference sequence). Trimming removed 5 bases from V and 9 bases from J, with 17 bases in between. CDR3 length: 14 amino acids. The DNA of the CDR3 is TGTGCCAGTAGTCCCCAGACTAGTGCCACTGAGCAGTTCTTC. Translation gives CASSPQTSATEQFF.

The genes are TRBV24-1 and TRBJ2-1; 9 bases agree with TRBD2. The CDR3 spans 16 residues. After removal of 5 bases from V and 6 bases from J, the junction contained 10 bases not matched to a gene. Germline V gene lookup returns CDR1 KGHDR and CDR2 SFDVKD. In nucleotides, the CDR3 is TGTGCCACCAGTGGTCGTGTAGCGGGAGAAATCAATGAGCAGTTCTTC. As protein: CATSGRVAGEINEQFF.

The chain couples TRBV5-5 to TRBJ2-2; D call uncertain. Trimming stripped 0 bases from V and 4 bases from J, with 4 bases between. Germline CDR1 and CDR2: SGHKS and YYEKEE (reference sequence). There are 13 residues in the CDR3. Here the CDR3 reads CASSLAGTGELFF. For the CDR3, the DNA is TGTGCCAGCAGCTTGGCCGGCACCGGGGAGCTGTTTTTT.

The chain recombines TRBV2 with TRBJ1-2, with unresolved D. This CDR3 is 13 amino acids long. Trimming removed 6 bases from V and 5 bases from J, with 13 bases in between. Per germline, CDR1 SNHLY and CDR2 FYNNEI. DNA of the CDR3: TGTGCCAGCAGCCCGACCCAGACATATGGCTACACCTTC. Translated: CASSPTQTYGYTF.

V usage is TRBV6-1 and J usage is TRBJ2-7; D is possibly TRBD2 (5 bases). This CDR3 has 13 amino acids. V shed 0 bases and J shed 6 bases, with 9 bases lying between them. Germline CDR1 reads MNHNS; CDR2 reads SASEGT. CDR3 amino acids: CASSEARVGEQYV. The CDR3, as DNA: TGTGCCAGCAGTGAAGCGCGGGTGGGCGAGCAGTACGTC.

V and J are TRBV7-2 and TRBJ2-3; the match to TRBD2 covers 11 bases. Germline V gene sequence: CDR1 SGHTA, CDR2 FQGNSA. With V trimmed by 5 bases and J by 5 bases, 12 bases remained unmatched. This CDR3 has 17 residues. Here the CDR3 DNA reads TGTGCCAGCAGCGCCAACCCCCCGGGACTAGCGGTAGATACGCAGTATTTT. Its translation is CASSANPPGLAVDTQYF.

This chain links TRBV5-1 with TRBJ1-1, with D maybe TRBD1 (5 bases). The CDR3 sequence is 15 residues long. Trimming took 0 bases from V and 1 from J, leaving 10 bases between them. Germline CDR1 and CDR2: SGHRS and YFSETQ. The CDR3 loop reads CASSLVGAANTEAFF. In DNA form, the CDR3 reads TGCGCCAGCAGCTTGGTAGGGGCAGCGAACACTGAAGCTTTCTTT.

The CDR3 DNA reads as TGTGCCAGCAGCTTAGTAACGGGGACCCAGTACTTC. Protein: CASSLVTGTQYF. This chain uses TRBV7-2 with TRBJ2-5, with D uncertain. The CDR3 length is 12 residues. The V gene lost 1 base and the J gene lost 7 bases, with 7 bases spanning the gap. Looked up from germline, CDR1 is SGHTA and CDR2 is FQGNSA.

The gene calls are TRBV6-5 and TRBJ1-5; weak D call: TRBD1 (6 bases). Germline V gene sequence: CDR1 MNHEY, CDR2 SVGAGI. Trimming shortened V by 6 bases and J by 4 bases, and 13 bases separated the two germline ends. The CDR3 totals 14 residues. The CDR3 loop is CASRRAQGNQPQHF. The CDR3 bases are TGTGCCAGCAGGAGGGCGCAGGGGAATCAGCCCCAGCATTTT.